The rows below give T cell receptor beta chains drawn from one sample of a study of T cell responses to AZD1222 COVID-19 vaccine. The assay was immunoSEQ multiplex PCR, and TCRdb's table has in-frame clones only and misses some. The sample yields under 95,000 clones, 90% seen once. The sample in question was peripheral blood, obtained on day 0 of AZD1222 vaccination. The source of these receptors is an adult in good health. CDR3s include the opening cysteine and the closing phenylalanine or tryptophan. The D gene is left open where the match is weak. Clone sizes are given selectively: once, few, many, or a class where the clone is expanded.

CDR3 protein: CASSLSRQAYGYTF; CDR3 DNA: TGTGCCAGCAGTTTATCCCGACAGGCATATGGCTACACCTTC; V gene: TRBV28; J gene: TRBJ1-2; clone size: .; D gene: .
CDR3 protein: CASSYGIHRANEKLFF; CDR3 DNA: TGTGCCAGTAGCTACGGGATTCATCGAGCTAATGAAAAACTGTTTTTT; V gene: TRBV19; J gene: TRBJ1-4; clone size: .; D gene: .
CDR3 protein: CASSQFEESSPLHF; CDR3 DNA: TGTGCCAGCAGCCAATTCGAGGAAAGTTCACCCCTCCACTTT; V gene: TRBV16; J gene: TRBJ1-6; clone size: .; D gene: .
CDR3 protein: CSVEGLAGIDEQYF; CDR3 DNA: TGCAGCGTTGAAGGACTAGCGGGAATCGACGAGCAGTACTTC; V gene: TRBV29-1; J gene: TRBJ2-7; clone size: once; D gene: TRBD2
CDR3 protein: CASSLLGAQSHGYTF; CDR3 DNA: TGTGCCAGCAGCCTTCTGGGGGCCCAAAGCCATGGCTACACCTTC; V gene: TRBV3-1/TRBV3-2; J gene: TRBJ1-2; clone size: once; D gene: .
CDR3 protein: CASSRNRVQETQYF; CDR3 DNA: TGTGCCAGCAGCCGAAACAGGGTCCAAGAGACCCAGTACTTC; V gene: TRBV3-1/TRBV3-2; J gene: TRBJ2-5; clone size: once; D gene: .
CDR3 protein: CASSDMGQGNQPQHF; CDR3 DNA: TGTGCCAGCAGTGATATGGGACAGGGTAATCAGCCCCAGCATTTT; V gene: TRBV6-1; J gene: TRBJ1-5; clone size: few; D gene: TRBD1
CDR3 protein: CASSQESGTQTDTQYF; CDR3 DNA: TGTGCCAGCAGCCAAGAGAGCGGGACCCAGACAGATACGCAGTATTTT; V gene: TRBV3-1/TRBV3-2; J gene: TRBJ2-3; clone size: .; D gene: TRBD2
CDR3 protein: CASRQGPGELFF; CDR3 DNA: TGTGCCAGCCGACAGGGGCCCGGGGAGCTGTTTTTT; V gene: TRBV28; J gene: TRBJ2-2; clone size: once; D gene: TRBD1
CDR3 protein: CASRFSANQPQHF; CDR3 DNA: TGCGCCAGCAGGTTTTCTGCCAATCAGCCCCAGCATTTT; V gene: TRBV10-2; J gene: TRBJ1-5; clone size: .; D gene: .
CDR3 protein: CASLRLRQGNQPQHF; CDR3 DNA: TGTGCCAGCCTTCGCCTGAGACAGGGAAATCAGCCCCAGCATTTT; V gene: TRBV28; J gene: TRBJ1-5; clone size: .; D gene: TRBD1
CDR3 protein: CASSEGSRYGYTF; CDR3 DNA: TGTGCCAGCAGTGAGGGAAGCCGCTATGGCTACACCTTC; V gene: TRBV25-1; J gene: TRBJ1-2; clone size: .; D gene: .
CDR3 protein: CASSLRKLAGPTDTQYF; CDR3 DNA: TGTGCCAGCAGTTTACGGAAACTAGCGGGGCCCACAGATACGCAGTATTTT; V gene: TRBV27; J gene: TRBJ2-3; clone size: .; D gene: TRBD2
CDR3 protein: CASSLGRFENEQFF; CDR3 DNA: TGTGCCAGCAGCCTGGGCAGGTTTGAAAATGAGCAGTTCTTC; V gene: TRBV3-1/TRBV3-2; J gene: TRBJ2-1; clone size: .; D gene: .
CDR3 protein: CASSYSITAGDTQYF; CDR3 DNA: TGTGCCAGCAGTTACTCGATTACAGCCGGAGATACGCAGTATTTT; V gene: TRBV6-5; J gene: TRBJ2-3; clone size: .; D gene: .
CDR3 protein: CASMIRPITGELFF; CDR3 DNA: TGTGCCAGCATGATCCGGCCTATCACCGGGGAGCTGTTTTTT; V gene: TRBV27; J gene: TRBJ2-2; clone size: .; D gene: .
CDR3 protein: CASSSVAGELFF; CDR3 DNA: TGTGCCAGCAGCTCAGTCGCCGGGGAGCTGTTTTTT; V gene: TRBV7-6; J gene: TRBJ2-2; clone size: .; D gene: .
CDR3 protein: CASSPPSGTHYEQYF; CDR3 DNA: TGTGCCAGCAGCCCCCCCTCCGGGACCCACTACGAGCAGTACTTC; V gene: TRBV13; J gene: TRBJ2-7; clone size: .; D gene: .